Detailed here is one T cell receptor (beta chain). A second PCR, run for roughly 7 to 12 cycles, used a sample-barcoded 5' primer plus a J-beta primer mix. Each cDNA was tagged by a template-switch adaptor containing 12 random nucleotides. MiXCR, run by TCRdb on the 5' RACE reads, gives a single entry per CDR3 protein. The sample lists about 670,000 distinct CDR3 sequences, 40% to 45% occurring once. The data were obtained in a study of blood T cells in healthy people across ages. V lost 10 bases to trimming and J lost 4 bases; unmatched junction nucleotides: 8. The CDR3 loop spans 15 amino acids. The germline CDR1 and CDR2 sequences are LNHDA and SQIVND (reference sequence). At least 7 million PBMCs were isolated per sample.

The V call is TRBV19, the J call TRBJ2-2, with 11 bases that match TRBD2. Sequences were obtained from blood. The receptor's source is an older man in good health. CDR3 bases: TGTGCCACCGCGACTAGCGGGACGGGCACCGGGGAGCTGTTTTTT. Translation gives CATATSGTGTGELFF.